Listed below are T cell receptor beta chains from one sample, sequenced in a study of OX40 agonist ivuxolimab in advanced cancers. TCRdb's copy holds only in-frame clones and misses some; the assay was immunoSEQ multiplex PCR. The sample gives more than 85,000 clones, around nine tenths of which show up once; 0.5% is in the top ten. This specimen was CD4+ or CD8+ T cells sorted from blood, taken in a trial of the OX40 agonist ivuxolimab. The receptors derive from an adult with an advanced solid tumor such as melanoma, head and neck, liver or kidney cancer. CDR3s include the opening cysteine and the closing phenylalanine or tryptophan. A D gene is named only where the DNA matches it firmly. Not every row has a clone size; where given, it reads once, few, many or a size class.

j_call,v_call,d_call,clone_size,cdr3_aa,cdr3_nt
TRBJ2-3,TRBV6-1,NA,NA,CASSGSGGAWGDTQYF,TGTGCCAGCAGTGGTAGTGGGGGGGCCTGGGGAGATACGCAGTATTTT
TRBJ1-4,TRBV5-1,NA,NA,CASSFLGQGSEKLFF,TGCGCCAGCAGCTTCTTGGGGCAGGGAAGTGAAAAACTGTTTTTT
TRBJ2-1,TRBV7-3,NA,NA,CASSLGPADYNEQFF,TGTGCCAGCAGCTTAGGGCCGGCCGATTACAATGAGCAGTTCTTC
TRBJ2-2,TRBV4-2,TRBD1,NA,CASSRTGPGELFF,TGTGCCAGCAGCCGGACAGGGCCCGGGGAGCTGTTTTTT
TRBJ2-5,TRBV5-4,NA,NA,CASSLKGTETQYF,TGTGCCAGCAGCTTGAAGGGCACGGAGACCCAGTACTTC
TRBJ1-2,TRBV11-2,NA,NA,CASSPVKGTTHTF,TGTGCCAGCAGCCCTGTTAAGGGGACAACTCACACCTTC
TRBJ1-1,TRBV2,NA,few,CATANTEAFF,TGTGCCACCGCGAACACTGAAGCTTTCTTT
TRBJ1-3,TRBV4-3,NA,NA,CASSQDGGGSSGNTIYF,TGCGCCAGCAGCCAAGATGGTGGAGGGAGCTCTGGAAACACCATATATTTT
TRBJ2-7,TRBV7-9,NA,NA,CASSLGIRYYEQYF,TGTGCCAGCAGCTTAGGAATACGGTACTACGAGCAGTACTTC
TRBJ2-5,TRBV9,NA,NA,CASSPSGGLQETQYF,TGTGCCAGCAGCCCCAGTGGAGGTCTCCAAGAGACCCAGTACTTC
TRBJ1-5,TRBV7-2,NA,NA,CASSLVGLGGQPQHF,TGTGCCAGCAGTTTAGTTGGGTTGGGTGGACAGCCCCAGCATTTT
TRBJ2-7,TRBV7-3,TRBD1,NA,CASSFPGQGRNEQYF,TGTGCCAGCAGCTTCCCTGGACAGGGGCGCAACGAGCAGTACTTC
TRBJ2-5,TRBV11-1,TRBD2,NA,CASSFSGGGETQYF,TGTGCCAGCAGCTTTTCGGGAGGAGGTGAGACCCAGTACTTC
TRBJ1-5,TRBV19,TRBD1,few,CASSRPGTGNQPQHF,TGTGCCAGTAGTCGACCGGGGACAGGCAATCAGCCCCAGCATTTT
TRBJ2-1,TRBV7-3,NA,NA,CASPLFSGFDEQFF,TGTGCCAGCCCCTTATTTTCCGGGTTCGATGAGCAGTTCTTC
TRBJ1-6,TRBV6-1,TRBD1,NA,CASSVGQGGSPLHF,TGTGCCAGCAGTGTGGGACAGGGAGGCTCACCCCTCCACTTT
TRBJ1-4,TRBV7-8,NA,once,CASRPRGGDYEKLFF,TGTGCCAGCAGACCTCGTGGCGGGGATTATGAAAAACTGTTTTTT
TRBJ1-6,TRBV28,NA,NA,CASSSQNNSPLHF,TGTGCCAGCAGTTCTCAGAATAATTCACCCCTCCACTTT
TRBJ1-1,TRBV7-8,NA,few,CASSADISTEAFF,TGTGCCAGCAGCGCGGACATATCCACTGAAGCTTTCTTT
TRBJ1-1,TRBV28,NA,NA,CAIRHPNTEAFF,TGTGCCATCCGACACCCGAACACTGAAGCTTTCTTT
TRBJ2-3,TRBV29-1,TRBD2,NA,CSVEHGGEDTQYF,TGCAGCGTTGAACATGGGGGGGAAGATACGCAGTATTTT
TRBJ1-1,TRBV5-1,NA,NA,CASSLQGWGTEAFF,TGCGCCAGCAGCTTACAGGGTTGGGGCACTGAAGCTTTCTTT
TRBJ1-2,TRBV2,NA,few,CASSLDSGGRGYTF,TGTGCCAGCAGTCTAGACAGTGGGGGACGTGGCTACACCTTC
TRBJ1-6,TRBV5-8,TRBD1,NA,CASSLGDRGLNSPLHF,TGTGCCAGCAGCTTGGGGGACAGGGGCCTCAATTCACCCCTCCACTTT
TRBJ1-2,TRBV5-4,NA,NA,CASSLDSYGYTF,TGTGCCAGCAGCTTGGACAGTTATGGCTACACCTTC
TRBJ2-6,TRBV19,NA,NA,CASTYTGRGANVLTF,TGTGCCAGTACTTACACAGGGAGAGGGGCCAACGTCCTGACTTTC
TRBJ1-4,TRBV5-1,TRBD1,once,CASSLGTGGDEKLFF,TGCGCCAGCAGCTTGGGGACAGGGGGCGATGAAAAACTGTTTTTT
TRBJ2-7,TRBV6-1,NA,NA,CASSDAGQPSYEQYF,TGTGCCAGCAGTGACGCCGGACAGCCCAGCTACGAGCAGTACTTC
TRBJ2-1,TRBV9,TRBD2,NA,CASSPLGGGGYNEQFF,TGTGCCAGCAGCCCTTTAGGCGGGGGGGGTTACAATGAGCAGTTCTTC
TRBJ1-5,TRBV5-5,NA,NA,CASSLGQSNQPQHF,TGTGCCAGCAGCTTGGGGCAGAGCAATCAGCCCCAGCATTTT
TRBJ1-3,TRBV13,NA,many,CASSPLSSGNTIYF,TGTGCCAGCAGCCCCCTGTCGTCGGGAAACACCATATATTTT
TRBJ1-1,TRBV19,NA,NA,CASSIEWEDTEAFF,TGTGCCAGTAGTATAGAGTGGGAAGACACTGAAGCTTTCTTT
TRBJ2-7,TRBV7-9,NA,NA,CASSPRHPYEQYF,TGTGCCAGCAGCCCTCGGCACCCCTACGAGCAGTACTTC
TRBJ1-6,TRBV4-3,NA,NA,CASSQDLIGGHNSPLHF,TGCGCCAGCAGCCAAGATCTAATCGGAGGTCATAATTCACCCCTCCACTTT
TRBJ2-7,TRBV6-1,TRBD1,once,CASSLGQGYYEQYF,TGTGCCAGCAGTCTTGGACAGGGTTACTACGAGCAGTACTTC
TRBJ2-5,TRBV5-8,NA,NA,CASSRGEGARETQYF,TGTGCCAGCAGCCGCGGGGAGGGGGCAAGAGAGACCCAGTACTTC
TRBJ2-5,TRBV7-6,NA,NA,CASSLVQSQETQYF,TGTGCCAGCAGCTTAGTCCAGTCACAAGAGACCCAGTACTTC
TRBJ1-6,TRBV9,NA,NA,CASSLAGQFSPLHF,TGTGCCAGCAGCCTCGCCGGACAGTTTTCACCCCTCCACTTT
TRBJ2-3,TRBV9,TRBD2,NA,CASSVALRSGGADTQYF,TGTGCCAGCAGCGTAGCTCTCAGAAGCGGGGGAGCAGATACGCAGTATTTT
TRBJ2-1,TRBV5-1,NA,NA,CASTGVDNNEQFF,TGCGCCAGCACCGGGGTCGATAACAATGAGCAGTTCTTC
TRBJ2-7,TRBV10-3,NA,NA,CAISRTEKLSYEQYF,TGTGCCATCAGTCGGACAGAGAAACTATCCTACGAGCAGTACTTC
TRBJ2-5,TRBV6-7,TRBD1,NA,CASSYRTGGETQYF,TGTGCCAGCAGTTACCGGACAGGGGGGGAGACCCAGTACTTC
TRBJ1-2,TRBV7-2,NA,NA,CASSQTSYGYTF,TGTGCCAGCAGCCAGACCTCATATGGCTACACCTTC
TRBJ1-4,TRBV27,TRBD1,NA,CASSWDRESEKLFF,TGTGCCAGCAGCTGGGACAGGGAGTCTGAAAAACTGTTTTTT
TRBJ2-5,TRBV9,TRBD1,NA,CASSSTQGETQYF,TGTGCCAGCAGCTCTACACAGGGGGAGACCCAGTACTTC
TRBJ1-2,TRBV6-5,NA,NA,CASSRSNGENGYTF,TGTGCCAGCAGCCGCAGCAATGGGGAGAATGGCTACACCTTC